The clone carrying this TCR beta chain was picked up one time. Its antigen remains unknown. These data are taken from a study of tumor-infiltrating lymphocytes in primary liver carcinoma. Overall study findings and caveats: Overlap in tumor-adjacent and tumor-blood pairs fell below that of tumor region pairs. No more than about 8-24% of top clones could be seen in all five tumor regions. Blood trailed tumors significantly in top-250-clone fraction (p = 0.039).

The researchers produced TCR beta cDNA from about 510 ng total RNA with a constant-region primer. Each TCR beta library was derived from three nested multiplex PCR rounds that employed slightly modified ARM-PCR. Use of TRBV1-TRBV30 forward primers with a C-beta reverse primer characterized the first two PCR rounds, which lasted roughly 9 cycles each. TCRdb re-derived calls from the multiplex PCR reads in MiXCR, one entry per CDR3 protein. The sample holds approximately 190,000 distinct CDR3 sequences; around four fifths are singletons and the top ten take 15% to 20%. V gave up 7 bases and J gave up 7 bases; unmatched junction bases: 12. The CDR3 spans 15 residues. Joint extraction of RNA and DNA used roughly 18-34 mg of bulk tissue that was unsorted.

The sample consisted of tumor tissue from primary liver carcinoma. The TCR sequence derives from a man between 35 and 55 years old with primary liver carcinoma and hepatitis B virus infection. This chain links TRBV12-3 or TRBV12-4 with TRBJ1-5; 8 bases agree with TRBD1. The DNA of the CDR3 is TGTGCCAGCAATCCGCATGGACAGGGTCAGCAGCCCCAGCATTTT. It translates to CASNPHGQGQQPQHF.